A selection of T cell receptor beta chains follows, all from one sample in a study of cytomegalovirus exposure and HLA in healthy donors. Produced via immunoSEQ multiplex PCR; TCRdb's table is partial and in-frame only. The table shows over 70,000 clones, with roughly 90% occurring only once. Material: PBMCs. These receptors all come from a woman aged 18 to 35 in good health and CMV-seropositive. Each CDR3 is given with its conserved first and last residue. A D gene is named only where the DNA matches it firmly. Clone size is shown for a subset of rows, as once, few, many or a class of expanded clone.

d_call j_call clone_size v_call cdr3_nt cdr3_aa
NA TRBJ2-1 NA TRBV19 TGTGCCAGTAGTTACACCAATGAGCAGTTCTTC CASSYTNEQFF
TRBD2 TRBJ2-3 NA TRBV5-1 TGCGCCAGCAGCCCAGTGACTAGCGGGAGAGATACGCAGTATTTT CASSPVTSGRDTQYF
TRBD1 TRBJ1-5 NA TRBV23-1 TGCGCCAGCAGTCAAGGGACAGGAAATCAGCCCCAGCATTTT CASSQGTGNQPQHF
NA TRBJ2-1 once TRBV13 TGTGCCAGCAGCCAAGGGCGCGGGGCCCACTACAATGAGCAGTTCTTC CASSQGRGAHYNEQFF
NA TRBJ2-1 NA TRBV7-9 TGTGCCAGCAGCTTTCAGGGGTACAATGAGCAGTTCTTC CASSFQGYNEQFF
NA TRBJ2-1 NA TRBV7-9 TGTGCCAGCAGCTCGTCCGGGGGTTACTACAATGAGCAGTTCTTC CASSSSGGYYNEQFF
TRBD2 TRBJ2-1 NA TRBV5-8 TGTGCCAGCAGCTTGGGCCTAGCGGGATCCTACAATGAGCAGTTCTTC CASSLGLAGSYNEQFF
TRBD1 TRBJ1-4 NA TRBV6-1 TGTGCCAGCAGTGAAGAAGGGACAGGGAGCGAAAAACTGTTTTTT CASSEEGTGSEKLFF
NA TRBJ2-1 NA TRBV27 TGTGCCAGCAGTTTCAACCCCGGGAGTAGGAATGAGCAGTTCTTC CASSFNPGSRNEQFF
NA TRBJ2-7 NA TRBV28 TGTGCCAGCAGGGAGACAGGACTAGACTACGAGCAGTACTTC CASRETGLDYEQYF
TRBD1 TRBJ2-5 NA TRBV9 TGTGCCAGCAGCGTATCGGCAGGGGGCAGGGAGACCCAGTACTTC CASSVSAGGRETQYF
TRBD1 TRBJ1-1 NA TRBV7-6 TGTGCCAGCAGCCGAAGACAGGGGGTTACCCGGAACACTGAAGCTTTCTTT CASSRRQGVTRNTEAFF
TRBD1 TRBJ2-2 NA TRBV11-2 TGTGCCAGCAGCCCCTTCCAATCGGACAGGGGTCCCGGGGAGCTGTTTTTT CASSPFQSDRGPGELFF
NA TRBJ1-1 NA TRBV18 TGTGCCAGCTCAGCCCGACAGGAAAGTTCTGAAGCTTTCTTT CASSARQESSEAFF
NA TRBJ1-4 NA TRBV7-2 TGTGCCAGCAGCTTATTGAGCCTTAATGAAAAACTGTTTTTT CASSLLSLNEKLFF
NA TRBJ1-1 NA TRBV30 TGTGCCTGGAGTGGAGTTAAGAACCCCGAAGCTTTCTTT CAWSGVKNPEAFF
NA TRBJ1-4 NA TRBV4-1 TGCGCCAGCAGCCAAAGTGGGCAAGGGGGTAATGAAAAACTGTTTTTT CASSQSGQGGNEKLFF
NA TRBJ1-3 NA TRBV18 TGTGCCAGCGAAACATCTAACACCATATATTTT CASETSNTIYF
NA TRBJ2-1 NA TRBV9 TGTGCCAGCAGCGTAGTGGGAGCTCAGGAGCAGTTCTTC CASSVVGAQEQFF
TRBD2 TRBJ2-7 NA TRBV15 TGTGCCACCAGCGGCAGGACTAGCGGGAGCGCCTACGAGCAGTACTTC CATSGRTSGSAYEQYF
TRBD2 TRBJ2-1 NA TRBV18 TGTGCCAGCTCATTCTCTTGGGCGGGAGGGAACAATGAGCAGTTCTTC CASSFSWAGGNNEQFF
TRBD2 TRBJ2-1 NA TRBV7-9 TGTGCCAGCAGCTCGACATTAGCGGGGGGGAATAATGAGCAGTTCTTC CASSSTLAGGNNEQFF
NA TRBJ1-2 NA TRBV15 TGTGCCACCAGCAGAGATTCTCTTCAGCGGCCCTATGGCTACACCTTC CATSRDSLQRPYGYTF
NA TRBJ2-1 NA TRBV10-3 TGTGCCATCAGTGATGCTACTACCTACAATGAGCAGTTCTTC CAISDATTYNEQFF
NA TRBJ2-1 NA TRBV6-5 TGTGCCAGCAGTTACTCGCCCCAGCGGGCCTACAATGAGCAGTTCTTC CASSYSPQRAYNEQFF
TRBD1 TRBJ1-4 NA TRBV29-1 TGCAGCGTCGTGCTAACAGGGGGCGGTGAAAAACTGTTTTTT CSVVLTGGGEKLFF
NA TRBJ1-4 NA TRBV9 TGTGCCAGCAGCGCCCGTGGGGGGGAAAAACTGTTTTTT CASSARGGEKLFF
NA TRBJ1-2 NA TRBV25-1 TGTGCCAGCAGTGTCGAGGGCTTGGGCTACACCTTC CASSVEGLGYTF
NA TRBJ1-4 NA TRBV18 TGTGCCAGCTCTCCAGCCCCAGGGACTGCAACTAATGAAAAACTGTTTTTT CASSPAPGTATNEKLFF
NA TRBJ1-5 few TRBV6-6 TGTGCCAGCAGTTACGCGACAGGCCTGATGAATCAGCCCCAGCATTTT CASSYATGLMNQPQHF
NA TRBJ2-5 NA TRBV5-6 TGTGCCAGCAGCTTGACCCAGGGTTACGAGACCCAGTACTTC CASSLTQGYETQYF
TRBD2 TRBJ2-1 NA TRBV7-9 TGTGCCAGCAGCTTAGCCTTAGCGGGCCTGGTAAACTCCTACAATGAGCAGTTCTTC CASSLALAGLVNSYNEQFF
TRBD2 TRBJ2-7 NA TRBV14 TGTGCCAGCAGCCAAGAACAGGCGGGAGTCGACGAGCAGTACTTC CASSQEQAGVDEQYF
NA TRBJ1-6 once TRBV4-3 TGCGCCAGCAGCCAAGATCGGGGGGGAACCTATAATTCACCCCTCCACTTT CASSQDRGGTYNSPLHF
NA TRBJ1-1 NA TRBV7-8 TGTGCCAGCAGCTTAGTGGACAGAGCCAACACTGAAGCTTTCTTT CASSLVDRANTEAFF
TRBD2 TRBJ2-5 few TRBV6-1 TGTGCCAGCAGTGACCTAGCGGGAGGGGGACAGGAGACCCAGTACTTC CASSDLAGGGQETQYF
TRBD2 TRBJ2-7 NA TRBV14 TGTGCCAGCAGCCAAGATATTGGGACTAGCGGGGTCTACGAGCAGTACTTC CASSQDIGTSGVYEQYF
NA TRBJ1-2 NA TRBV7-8 TGTGCCAGCAGCTTCGACTCGGGGTATGGCTACACCTTC CASSFDSGYGYTF
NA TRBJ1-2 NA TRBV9 TGTGCCAGCAGCACAAGCGGGGGCTCCTATGGCTACACCTTC CASSTSGGSYGYTF